What follows are 22 T cell receptor beta chains derived from one specimen sequenced in a study of OX40 agonist ivuxolimab in advanced cancers. Produced via immunoSEQ multiplex PCR; TCRdb's table is partial and in-frame only. The data show tens of thousands of clones, about 88% seen once. The specimen comprised CD4+ or CD8+ T cells sorted from blood, sampled in a trial of the OX40 agonist ivuxolimab. These TCRs come from an adult with an advanced solid tumor such as melanoma, head and neck, liver or kidney cancer.

The chain has TRBV5-8 and TRBJ1-4; D gene unclear. This CDR3 spans 13 amino acids. Trimming pared 7 bases from V and 7 bases from J, leaving 14 bases between. Per germline, CDR1 SGHTS and CDR2 YDEGEE. The CDR3 here is CASQESGSEKLFF. CDR3 bases: TGTGCCAGCCAGGAAAGTGGAAGTGAAAAACTGTTTTTT.

This chain links TRBV7-3 with TRBJ2-7; TRBD2 matches at 11 bases. With V trimmed by 5 bases and J by 3 bases, 6 bases remained unmatched. The CDR3 sequence is 15 residues long. Germline lookup yields CDR1 SGHTA and CDR2 FQGTGA. The CDR3 nucleotides read TGTGCCAGCAGCCTTACTAGCGGGGGCTACTACGAGCAGTACTTC. Its translation: CASSLTSGGYYEQYF.

The chain combines TRBV7-3 with TRBJ2-2, with TRBD1 matching over 9 bases. V dropped 5 bases and J dropped 5; count of bases not matched to a gene: 6. CDR1 is SGHTA and CDR2 is FQGTGA in the germline V gene. This CDR3 region has 15 residues. In DNA form, the CDR3 reads TGTGCCAGCAGCCCGGGGACAGGGAGGACCGGGGAGCTGTTTTTT. Protein sequence: CASSPGTGRTGELFF.

CDR3 DNA sequence: TGTGCCAGCAGTTCCAGGGTGCTCTACGAGCAGTACTTC. Amino acids: CASSSRVLYEQYF. V usage is TRBV6-5 and J usage is TRBJ2-7; weak D call: TRBD1 (5 bases). The CDR3 consists of 13 residues. Trimming shortened V by 4 bases and J by 3 bases, and 10 bases separated the two germline ends. The V gene's germline CDR1 is MNHEY and CDR2 SVGAGI.

The chain carries TRBV7-6 and TRBJ1-2; 10 bases are shared with TRBD1. Trimming at V came to 4 bases and at J to 4 bases, leaving 3 bases not matched to a gene. This CDR3 is built from 14 residues. Germline V CDR1 and CDR2: SGHVS, FNYEAQ. In DNA form, the CDR3 reads TGTGCCAGCAGCTCGGACAGGGGGGCCTATGGCTACACCTTC. This encodes CASSSDRGAYGYTF.

The CDR3, as DNA: TGCGCCAGCAGCTGGGGACAGGGTTACACCGGGGAGCTGTTTTTT. Its protein product is CASSWGQGYTGELFF. This chain joins TRBV5-1 and TRBJ2-2; 9 bases align to TRBD1. The germline CDR1 and CDR2 sequences are SGHRS and YFSETQ. V gave up 3 bases and J gave up 3 bases; unmatched junction bases: 3. The CDR3 totals 15 residues.

This chain joins TRBV15 and TRBJ2-7, with a possible D match to TRBD1 (6 bases). The V end lost 3 bases, the J end lost 3 bases, and 12 bases lay between the germline ends. Germline-derived CDR1 and CDR2 are LNHNV and YYDKDF (reference sequence). This CDR3 is 14 amino acids long. The CDR3: CATSSQGKVYEQYF. Here the CDR3 DNA reads TGTGCCACCAGCAGTCAGGGGAAGGTCTACGAGCAGTACTTC.

The J gene is TRBJ2-7, the V gene TRBV13; no firm D call. The CDR3 has 12 amino acids. Germline values: CDR1 PRHDT, CDR2 FYEKMQ (reference sequence). V lost 6 bases and J lost 4, with 10 bases in between. CDR3 loop: CASRGTEYEQYF. The CDR3 nucleotides are TGTGCCAGCAGAGGAACGGAGTACGAGCAGTACTTC.

The chain combines TRBV12-5 with TRBJ2-1; 13 nucleotides match TRBD2. V lost 5 bases to trimming and J lost 4 bases; unmatched junction nucleotides: 5. The germline CDR1 and CDR2 sequences are LGHNT and FRNRAP. The CDR3 has 16 residues. CDR3 region: CASGRTSGSGYNEQFF. The DNA of the CDR3 is TGTGCTAGTGGTCGGACTAGCGGGAGTGGTTACAATGAGCAGTTCTTC.

There are a few counts of this clone. The chain uses TRBV10-3 and TRBJ2-7; D not resolved. Between the trimmed V and J ends, which lost 8 bases and 4 bases, there was a span of 9 bases. The CDR3 totals 11 residues. Germline V gene sequence: CDR1 ENHRY, CDR2 SYGVKD. Here the CDR3 DNA reads TGTGCCATCGCCAGCGAGTACGAGCAGTACTTC. Encoded protein: CAIASEYEQYF.

This rearrangement joins TRBV28 to TRBJ2-5, with unresolved D. This CDR3 is built from 12 residues. Per germline, CDR1 MDHEN and CDR2 SYDVKM. Between the trimmed V and J ends, which lost 11 bases and 5 bases, there was a span of 15 bases. The CDR3 DNA reads TGTGCCGCCTCCTCCCGCTTCGAGACCCAGTACTTC. This codes for CAASSRFETQYF.

V usage is TRBV2 and J usage is TRBJ2-1; D gene uncertain. V was pared by 2 bases and J by 4 bases, with 15 bases between. The germline CDR1 and CDR2 sequences are SNHLY and FYNNEI. The CDR3 sequence is 16 residues long. DNA of the CDR3: TGTGCCAGCAGTGAACGCCCCCCGACGACGTACAATGAGCAGTTCTTC. Its protein product is CASSERPPTTYNEQFF.

The rearrangement joins TRBV11-3 to TRBJ2-3; TRBD2 agrees at 8 bases. Germline V gene data show CDR1 as SGHNT and CDR2 as YENEEA. J was trimmed by 0 bases and V by 3 bases; bases with no gene match: 2. CDR3 size: 15 residues. CDR3 loop: CASSLGLGSTDTQYF. CDR3 DNA sequence: TGTGCCAGCAGCTTGGGACTAGGGAGCACAGATACGCAGTATTTT.

The chain is built from TRBV27 and TRBJ2-7; maybe TRBD2 (6 bases). The CDR3 spans 13 residues. The V gene lost 7 bases and the J gene lost 4 bases, with 14 bases spanning the gap. Germline CDR1 is MNHEY and CDR2 is SMNVEV (reference sequence). Here the CDR3 DNA reads TGTGCCAGCACCCGGCTGGGGGGTTACGAGCAGTACTTC. This codes for CASTRLGGYEQYF.

The chain joins TRBV11-2 to TRBJ2-5; TRBD1 is a possible D gene (5 bases). The CDR3 length is 13 residues. CDR1 is SGHAT, CDR2 FQNNGV, per germline. V lost 2 bases to trimming and J lost 3 bases, with 7 bases between them. CDR3 DNA: TGTGCCAGCAGCTTAAGCAGGGAAGAGACCCAGTACTTC. Translation gives CASSLSREETQYF.

The chain uses TRBV19 and TRBJ1-5; D uncertain. Germline V lookup: CDR1 LNHDA, CDR2 SQIVND (reference sequence). The CDR3 contains 16 residues. V was shortened by 10 bases and J by 1 base, with 20 bases between the two germline ends. The CDR3 DNA follows: TGTGCCACCAAATTCGAGGGCGCGGGAAGCAATCAGCCCCAGCATTTT. Protein: CATKFEGAGSNQPQHF.

This chain's CDR3 is CASSLATGADTQYF. In DNA, the CDR3 is TGCGCCAGCAGCTTGGCTACAGGGGCAGATACGCAGTATTTT. The V call is TRBV5-1, the J call TRBJ2-3; 7 bases fit TRBD1. The CDR3 has 14 amino acids. J was trimmed by 4 bases and V by 0 bases; bases with no gene match: 2. The germline gives CDR1 SGHRS, CDR2 YFSETQ.

This clone was detected a few times. This chain connects TRBV5-6 to TRBJ2-1; 15 bases align to TRBD2. Germline V gene sequence: CDR1 SGHDT, CDR2 YYEEEE. The trim removed 4 bases at V and 7 bases at J, leaving 6 bases unmatched. The CDR3 runs to 16 residues. The CDR3 nucleotides read TGTGCCAGCAGCCTGGGACTAGCGGGAGGTGGGAATGAGCAGTTCTTC. It specifies CASSLGLAGGGNEQFF.

DNA of the CDR3: TGTGCCAGCAGAGGAAAGGGAGCTAGCGGGTATTCCTACAATGAGCAGTTCTTC. It specifies CASRGKGASGYSYNEQFF. The rearrangement links TRBV27 to TRBJ2-1; TRBD2 aligns across 8 bases. Trimming at V came to 6 bases and at J to 1 base, leaving 14 bases not matched to a gene. Germline lookup yields CDR1 MNHEY and CDR2 SMNVEV (reference sequence). The CDR3 totals 18 residues.

The CDR3 spells CASSATVVGEQYF. In DNA, the CDR3 is TGTGCCAGCAGTGCTACAGTGGTGGGGGAGCAGTACTTC. The chain recombines TRBV6-1 with TRBJ2-7; D gene ambiguous. This CDR3 comprises 13 residues. Deletions cut 4 bases from V and 7 bases from J, with 14 bases between. Germline V gives CDR1 MNHNS, CDR2 SASEGT.

The chain uses TRBV5-1 and TRBJ1-1; the D gene is possibly TRBD1 (6 bases). The CDR3 totals 15 residues. The V gene lost 4 bases and the J gene lost 0 bases, with 13 bases spanning the gap. Germline V gene sequence: CDR1 SGHRS, CDR2 YFSETQ. CDR3 DNA: TGCGCCAGCAGCCCGCGAGGGGGTGTGAACACTGAAGCTTTCTTT. The encoded protein is CASSPRGGVNTEAFF.

This chain connects TRBV28 to TRBJ2-3; tentatively, D is TRBD2 (7 bases). The CDR3 covers 16 residues. V dropped 3 bases and J dropped 3 bases, with 16 bases sitting between them. Germline assignment: CDR1 MDHEN and CDR2 SYDVKM. The CDR3 coding sequence is TGTGCCAGCAGTTTCGGTCGGGGGGCGGGTACAGATACGCAGTATTTT. Translation gives CASSFGRGAGTDTQYF.